Following are 19 T cell receptor beta chains from one sample sequenced in a study of PD-L1 blockade in urothelial cancer (dated 2017 in TCRdb). The library was built by means of the immunoSEQ multiplex PCR assay. Imported from immuneACCESS, the table was reduced by TCRdb to in-frame sequences with V and J called. These copies leave out some clones; in studies compared against another copy, an unresolved V gene accounts for under half, and the cause of the remainder is not known. A total of some 90,000 clones appear in this sample, 89% of them only once. The ten largest clones represent 0.85% to 1% of the sample. According to the study, the label for this sample's time point signals: pretreatment peripheral blood. The sample in question was PBMCs, obtained around atezolizumab (anti-PD-L1) treatment. These receptors all come from an elderly woman with urothelial cancer.

The chain uses TRBV7-8 and TRBJ1-3, with a possible D match to TRBD1 (5 bases). The CDR3 consists of 16 residues. Trimming shortened V by 5 bases and J by 1 base, and 15 bases separated the two germline ends. The germline gives CDR1 SGHVS, CDR2 FQNEAQ. The CDR3 coding sequence is TGTGCCAGCAGCCCGGCGGGGGTTTGGTCTGGAAACACCATATATTTT. Amino acid sequence: CASSPAGVWSGNTIYF.

This sequence joins TRBV19 and TRBJ2-5, with TRBD2 identical over 7 bases. Germline CDR1 reads LNHDA; CDR2 reads SQIVND (reference sequence). The V and J ends lost 1 base and 5 bases, in that order; junction bases with no gene match: 4. The CDR3 runs 14 residues. The CDR3 spells CASSIGTRMETQYF. The CDR3 DNA is TGTGCCAGTAGTATAGGGACTAGGATGGAGACCCAGTACTTC. Complete variable domain (other parts from reference TRBV19 and TRBJ2-5): DGGITQSPKYLFRKEGQNVTLSCEQNLNHDAMYWYRQDPGQGLRLIYYSQIVNDFQKGDIAEGYSVSREKKESFPLTVTSAQKNPTAFYLCASSIGTRMETQYFGPGTRLLVL.

The chain has TRBV28 and TRBJ2-1; 11 nucleotides align to TRBD2. The CDR3 length is 18 residues. Trimming took 5 bases from V and 6 from J; bases not matched to a gene: 15. The germline CDR1 and CDR2 sequences are MDHEN and SYDVKM. In DNA, the CDR3 is TGTGCCAGCAGTCCGCATAGAGGGCTAGCGGGAGGTGCCAATGAGCAGTTCTTC. It yields the protein CASSPHRGLAGGANEQFF.

V and J are TRBV5-6 and TRBJ1-3; TRBD1 might be the D (5 bases). CDR1 and CDR2 from the germline V gene are SGHDT and YYEEEE. CDR3 length: 16 amino acids. With 4 bases removed from V and 0 bases from J, the gap between germline ends came to 14 bases. The CDR3 DNA reads TGTGCCAGCAGCGCCCGGACACTCTTCTCTGGAAACACCATATATTTT. This codes for CASSARTLFSGNTIYF.

The chain employs TRBV10-3 and TRBJ2-2, with D possibly TRBD1 on 5 matching bases. The CDR3 has 16 residues. Trimming stripped 0 bases from V and 4 bases from J, with 12 bases between. CDR1 is ENHRY and CDR2 is SYGVKD in the germline V gene. CDR3 amino acids: CAISESAGRGTGELFF. The CDR3 nucleotides are TGTGCCATCAGTGAGTCGGCAGGGCGAGGCACCGGGGAGCTGTTTTTT.

The CDR3 sequence is CATSRDRAGDTEAFF. The DNA of the CDR3 is TGTGCCACCAGCAGAGATCGGGCAGGGGACACTGAAGCTTTCTTT. The V call is TRBV15, the J call TRBJ1-1; D is possibly TRBD1 (6 bases). This CDR3 is 15 amino acids long. CDR1 and CDR2 (germline): LNHNV, YYDKDF (reference sequence). Trimming shortened V by 0 bases and J by 3 bases, and 11 bases separated the two germline ends.

This chain connects TRBV5-1 to TRBJ2-6; D uncertain. CDR1 and CDR2 from the germline V gene are SGHRS and YFSETQ. This CDR3 is built from 16 residues. V lost 0 bases and J lost 0, with 7 bases in between. The CDR3 DNA is TGCGCCAGCAGCTTGGGTCCAGTCTCTGGGGCCAACGTCCTGACTTTC. This encodes CASSLGPVSGANVLTF.

The chain links TRBV5-1 to TRBJ2-5, with TRBD1 matching over 7 bases. J was trimmed by 1 base and V by 3 bases; bases with no gene match: 9. Per germline, CDR1 SGHRS and CDR2 YFSETQ. The CDR3 has 16 amino acids. The chain's CDR3 is CASSSSPSGGQETQYF. The CDR3 DNA reads as TGCGCCAGCAGCTCCTCACCCTCAGGGGGCCAAGAGACCCAGTACTTC.

The rearrangement uses TRBV28 and TRBJ1-2; TRBD1 agrees at 8 bases. J lost 7 bases, V lost 4 bases, and 14 bases had no gene match. The CDR3 has 16 residues. In germline, CDR1 is MDHEN, CDR2 SYDVKM. The CDR3 nucleotides read TGTGCCAGCAGTTACAGGGGGAGGGGGACGGATGCTGGCTACACCTTC. This encodes CASSYRGRGTDAGYTF.

The chain employs TRBV5-1 and TRBJ1-4; D gene uncertain. The CDR3 runs to 12 residues. Germline-derived CDR1 and CDR2 are SGHRS and YFSETQ. V gave up 2 bases and J gave up 5 bases, with 4 bases separating them. CDR3 sequence: CASSFQNEKLFF. DNA of the CDR3: TGCGCCAGCAGCTTCCAAAATGAAAAACTGTTTTTT.

This sequence joins TRBV2 and TRBJ2-1; 14 nucleotides match TRBD2. The CDR3 loop spans 17 amino acids. Germline V gene data show CDR1 as SNHLY and CDR2 as FYNNEI. The ends lost 3 bases at V and 4 bases at J; junction bases unmatched: 5. The CDR3 reads CASSETSGRAAYNEQFF. In DNA form, the CDR3 reads TGTGCCAGCAGTGAGACTAGCGGGAGGGCCGCATACAATGAGCAGTTCTTC.

V usage is TRBV19 and J usage is TRBJ1-1, with D perhaps TRBD1 (6 bases). V was pared by 6 bases and J by 1 base, with 9 bases between. The CDR3 is 13 residues long. Germline-derived CDR1 and CDR2 are LNHDA and SQIVND (reference sequence). The CDR3 loop is CASRVTGNTEAFF. The DNA for the CDR3 is TGTGCCAGTAGGGTGACAGGGAACACTGAAGCTTTCTTT.

V gene TRBV18 combines with J gene TRBJ2-7; the D gene is possibly TRBD1 (6 bases). The CDR3 extends over 15 amino acids. Trimming left V 0 bases short and J 1 base short, with 10 bases between. Germline V lookup: CDR1 KGHSH, CDR2 LQKENI. The CDR3 DNA follows: TGTGCCAGCTCACCACCTAACAGGGAATCCTACGAGCAGTACTTC. Translated: CASSPPNRESYEQYF.

This rearrangement joins TRBV5-1 to TRBJ1-1; D uncertain. Per germline, CDR1 SGHRS and CDR2 YFSETQ. V was clipped by 2 bases and J by 0 bases, with 11 bases between them. The CDR3 runs 15 residues. The CDR3 nucleotides read TGCGCCAGCAGCTTTGGCCCCTCAGTGAACACTGAAGCTTTCTTT. This sequence encodes CASSFGPSVNTEAFF. The full variable domain, its missing parts supplied by reference TRBV5-1 and TRBJ1-1, is KAGVTQTPRYLIKTRGQQVTLSCSPISGHRSVSWYQQTPGQGLQFLFEYFSETQRNKGNFPGRFSGRQFSNSRSEMNVSTLELGDSALYLCASSFGPSVNTEAFFGQGTRLTVV.

The rearrangement joins TRBV19 to TRBJ2-7; 9 nucleotides line up with TRBD2. The junction had 12 bases not matched to a gene; V was cut back by 5 bases and J by 1 base. The V gene's germline CDR1 is LNHDA and CDR2 SQIVND (reference sequence). The CDR3 sequence is 17 residues long. CDR3 coding DNA: TGTGCCAGTAGTCCCCAAGGTGGGCTAGCGGGGTCCTACGAGCAGTACTTC. Protein product: CASSPQGGLAGSYEQYF. The full variable domain, rest sourced from reference TRBV19 and TRBJ2-7, is DGGITQSPKYLFRKEGQNVTLSCEQNLNHDAMYWYRQDPGQGLRLIYYSQIVNDFQKGDIAEGYSVSREKKESFPLTVTSAQKNPTAFYLCASSPQGGLAGSYEQYFGPGTRLTVT.

This chain connects TRBV18 to TRBJ2-2; D might be TRBD1 (5 bases). Germline V gene lookup returns CDR1 KGHSH and CDR2 LQKENI. Deletions cut 3 bases from V and 1 base from J, with 9 bases between. CDR3 length equals 15 residues. The CDR3 reads CASSPLTENTGELFF. The CDR3 DNA reads TGTGCCAGCTCACCGTTGACAGAGAACACCGGGGAGCTGTTTTTT.

The rearrangement links TRBV19 to TRBJ1-1; D not resolved. This CDR3 comprises 13 residues. Trimming removed 8 bases at V and 8 bases at J, with 18 bases between. The germline V gene has CDR1 LNHDA and CDR2 SQIVND (reference sequence). The CDR3 DNA sequence: TGTGCCAGTGCTCGGGGTCAGATGGGCGAAGCTTTCTTT. Its translation: CASARGQMGEAFF.

The chain's CDR3 is CAWTPIANYGYTF. The DNA for the CDR3 is TGTGCCTGGACCCCCATAGCTAACTATGGCTACACCTTC. The V call is TRBV30, the J call TRBJ1-2; D is unresolved. V dropped 4 bases and J dropped 0 bases, with 9 bases sitting between them. This CDR3 contains 13 residues. Germline V lookup: CDR1 GTSNPN, CDR2 SVGIG (reference sequence). Variable domain in full (rest from reference TRBV30 and TRBJ1-2): SQTIHQWPATLVQPVGSPLSLECTVEGTSNPNLYWYRQAAGRGLQLLFYSVGIGQISSEVPQNLSASRPQDRQFILSSKKLLLSDSGFYLCAWTPIANYGYTFGSGTRLTVV.

This clone was detected a few times. The J gene is TRBJ1-1, the V gene TRBV30; D ambiguous. Germline V gene data show CDR1 as GTSNPN and CDR2 as SVGIG (reference sequence). The CDR3 consists of 15 residues. The germline V and J ends were trimmed by 2 bases and 5 bases, with 18 bases remaining between them. The CDR3 DNA is TGTGCCTGGAGTTATCAGTCCTCTCCGTCTACTGAAGCTTTCTTT. Protein product: CAWSYQSSPSTEAFF.